This entry is about one T cell receptor (beta chain). This sample stems from a study of PD-1 blockade in classical Hodgkin lymphoma. The method was immunoSEQ multiplex PCR; TCRdb's version includes in-frame clones alone and lacks a portion of them. The sample records over 75,000 clones, about nine tenths being singletons. The sample's time point: cycle 4 day 1 (C4D1), after 6 weeks of nivolumab. No patient escaped relapse after autologous stem cell transplantation, and brentuximab vedotin exposure varied. The TCR originated in a human donor with classical Hodgkin lymphoma. Material: peripheral blood mononuclear cells (PBMCs), obtained before the fourth cycle of nivolumab.

CDR3 DNA: TGTGCCAGCAGTTACTCGTATACCCAAAGCGCAGATACGCAGTATTTT. Its translation is CASSYSYTQSADTQYF. This rearrangement joins TRBV6-5 to TRBJ2-3; D not resolved. Trimming left V 0 bases short and J 4 bases short, with 14 bases between. The CDR3 covers 16 residues. CDR1 is MNHEY, CDR2 SVGAGI, per germline.